The 8 T cell receptor beta chains reported below all come from one sample, sequenced in a study of T-cell reconstitution after alpha-beta-depleted transplantation in children. During its preparation, the TCRbeta library received unique molecular identifiers. Using its own MiXCR run on the PCR reads, TCRdb lists one record per CDR3 protein. This sample has 450,000 to 700,000 distinct CDR3 sequences, with roughly 27% found just once. This specimen was PBMCs, taken before TCRalphabeta/CD19-depleted stem cell transplant. These receptors came from a boy less than two years old with Wiskott-Aldrich syndrome, due to receive a stem cell transplant.

This rearrangement joins TRBV10-3 to TRBJ2-1; 8 bases match TRBD2. Looked up from germline, CDR1 is ENHRY and CDR2 is SYGVKD. V gave up 7 bases and J gave up 1 base; unmatched junction bases: 12. The CDR3 length is 17 residues. This CDR3 is CAIMSGGRNFSYNEQFF. CDR3 nucleotides: TGTGCCATCATGAGCGGGGGACGCAACTTTTCCTACAATGAGCAGTTCTTC.

The CDR3 DNA follows: TGCGCCAGCAGCTTGATGCCAGAGAACACTGAAGCTTTCTTT. The encoded protein is CASSLMPENTEAFF. The rearrangement uses TRBV5-1 and TRBJ1-1; D uncertain. Deletions cut 1 base from V and 1 base from J, with 8 bases between. The CDR3 has 14 amino acids. Per germline, CDR1 SGHRS and CDR2 YFSETQ. The complete variable domain, with remaining parts taken from reference TRBV5-1 and TRBJ1-1, reads KAGVTQTPRYLIKTRGQQVTLSCSPISGHRSVSWYQQTPGQGLQFLFEYFSETQRNKGNFPGRFSGRQFSNSRSEMNVSTLELGDSALYLCASSLMPENTEAFFGQGTRLTVV.

DNA for the CDR3: TGCAGTGCTAGAGATGGAGGGAGGAGATGGCTGTTTTTT. It translates to CSARDGGRRWLFF. This chain links TRBV20-1 with TRBJ2-2; D is perhaps TRBD2 (6 bases). Germline values: CDR1 DFQATT, CDR2 SNEGSKA (reference sequence). With 0 bases removed from V and 13 bases from J, the gap between germline ends came to 15 bases. The CDR3 loop spans 13 amino acids.

The gene calls are TRBV11-2 and TRBJ2-1; D gene uncertain. This CDR3 spans 14 amino acids. Trimming left V 5 bases short and J 6 bases short, with 14 bases between. Looked up from germline, CDR1 is SGHAT and CDR2 is FQNNGV. CDR3 DNA sequence: TGTGCCAGCAGCACTTCGGGTGGACCCAATGAGCAGTTCTTC. Its translation is CASSTSGGPNEQFF. Combining the CDR3 with reference TRBV11-2 and TRBJ2-1 gives the whole variable domain EAGVAQSPRYKIIEKRQSVAFWCNPISGHATLYWYQQILGQGPKLLIQFQNNGVVDDSQLPKDRFSAERLKGVDSTLKIQPAKLEDSAVYLCASSTSGGPNEQFFGPGTRLTVL.

J is TRBJ2-1 and V is TRBV20-1, with D uncertain. The V end lost 0 bases, the J end lost 9 bases, and 12 bases lay between the germline ends. This CDR3 is built from 13 residues. Germline CDR1 DFQATT, CDR2 SNEGSKA (reference sequence). CDR3 sequence reads: CSARDRVSSEQFF. DNA of the CDR3: TGCAGTGCTAGAGATCGAGTCAGCAGTGAGCAGTTCTTC.

V is TRBV5-1 and J is TRBJ1-6; weak D call: TRBD1 (6 bases). The CDR3 has 14 amino acids. Trimming cost V 4 bases and J 6 bases, with 11 bases left between them. The germline gives CDR1 SGHRS, CDR2 YFSETQ. The CDR3 loop is CASSLTGANSPLHF. In DNA form, the CDR3 reads TGCGCCAGCAGCCTGACAGGAGCTAATTCACCCCTCCACTTT.

Notes on this clonotype: A much larger clone lies one base from this, so it may be a read error. This chain uses TRBV5-1 with TRBJ2-3, with TRBD2 matching over 12 bases. This CDR3 comprises 16 residues. Germline V gene lookup returns CDR1 SGHRS and CDR2 YFSETQ. Trimming cost V 3 bases and J 3 bases; bases outside gene matches: 5. The CDR3 here is CASSSDLAGGTDTQYF. The CDR3 coding sequence is TGCGCCAGCAGCTCGGACCTAGCGGGAGGGACAGATACGCAGTATTTT.

The genes are TRBV11-1 and TRBJ2-3, with TRBD2 matching over 9 bases. Germline CDR1 and CDR2: SGHAT and FQDESV (reference sequence). The CDR3 consists of 15 residues. V lost 2 bases and J lost 6; bases outside the gene matches: 6. In DNA form, the CDR3 reads TGTGCCAGCAGCTTATGGCTAGCGGGATCGGATACGCAGTATTTT. Amino acid sequence: CASSLWLAGSDTQYF.